This is a list of T cell receptor beta chains from one sample in a study of blood T cell repertoires in COVID-19. Clones were sequenced by immunoSEQ multiplex PCR, and TCRdb holds only the in-frame ones, with some missing. The table lists approximately 170,000 clones, about 89% of them singletons, with less than 3.5% in the top ten. The sequencing input was peripheral blood. These receptors came from a man in his 70s with acute or convalescent COVID-19. Each CDR3 is given with its conserved first and last residue. A D gene is named only where the DNA matches it firmly. Clone size is stated in some rows and not others, as once, few, many or a class when expanded.

J gene | D gene | clone size | V gene | CDR3 DNA | CDR3 protein
TRBJ1-2 | - | - | TRBV6-5 | TGTGCCAGCAGTTACTCGGAGGGGTTAAATGGCTACACCTTC | CASSYSEGLNGYTF
TRBJ1-1 | - | - | TRBV11-2 | TGTGCCAGCAGCTTACACTGGGGGGATCTGAACACTGAAGCTTTCTTT | CASSLHWGDLNTEAFF
TRBJ1-1 | - | - | TRBV7-3 | TGTGCCAGCAGCCGCGGAGAGGTGCACACTGAAGCTTTCTTT | CASSRGEVHTEAFF
TRBJ1-1 | TRBD1 | - | TRBV12-3/TRBV12-4 | TGTGCCAGCACCCTGGACAGGGGCAAAGCTTTCTTT | CASTLDRGKAFF
TRBJ2-5 | - | - | TRBV4-1 | TGCGCCAGCAGCCAAGGACAGACTCAAGAGACCCAGTACTTC | CASSQGQTQETQYF
TRBJ1-5 | - | - | TRBV4-1 | TGCGCCAGCAGCCAAATGGGGGCAGGGGATCAGCCCCAGCATTTT | CASSQMGAGDQPQHF
TRBJ2-2 | TRBD1 | - | TRBV5-1 | TGCGCCAGCAGCTTGGAAGGTGCAGGGGGCACCGGGGAGCTGTTTTTT | CASSLEGAGGTGELFF
TRBJ2-2 | - | - | TRBV9 | TGTGCCAGCAGCGTTTGGAGGGAAAACACCGGGGAGCTGTTTTTT | CASSVWRENTGELFF
TRBJ2-7 | - | - | TRBV28 | TGTGCCAGCAGCCCCGGGCGGGACAGCCCTTACGAGCAGTACTTC | CASSPGRDSPYEQYF
TRBJ2-1 | TRBD2 | - | TRBV7-2 | TGTGCCAGCAGCCCTGTAGCGGGAAATACCTACAATGAGCAGTTCTTC | CASSPVAGNTYNEQFF
TRBJ1-5 | - | - | TRBV6-8 | TGTGCCCGACCGCGAAGCGGGAGCAATCAGCCCCAGCATTTT | CARPRSGSNQPQHF
TRBJ2-6 | - | - | TRBV11-3 | TGTGCCAGCAGCTTAGACAGGCCGAGAAGGGCCAACGTCCTGACTTTC | CASSLDRPRRANVLTF
TRBJ2-1 | TRBD2 | - | TRBV27 | TGTGCCAGCAGTTTTTCCCGACTAGCGGGAGAATGGTCCTACAATGAGCAGTTCTTC | CASSFSRLAGEWSYNEQFF
TRBJ2-7 | TRBD1 | - | TRBV7-9 | TGTGCCAGCAGCCAAGGGACAGTCAGGGGCGAGCAGTACTTC | CASSQGTVRGEQYF
TRBJ2-5 | - | many | TRBV20-1 | TGCAGTGCTAGTCCACAGTCAGAGACCCAGTACTTC | CSASPQSETQYF
TRBJ2-7 | TRBD2 | - | TRBV2 | TGTGCCAGCAAGCGGGAGGGTTCCTACGAGCAGTACTTC | CASKREGSYEQYF
TRBJ2-2 | - | - | TRBV6-4 | TGTGCCAGCTCCAGTAACACCGGGGAGCTGTTTTTT | CASSSNTGELFF
TRBJ1-2 | TRBD1 | - | TRBV7-2 | TGTGCCAGCAGCCCTAGAGGGGGGACAGGGGCCTATGGCTACACCTTC | CASSPRGGTGAYGYTF
TRBJ2-7 | - | - | TRBV7-3 | TGTGCCAGCACCACAAGGAGCTCCTACGAGCAGTACTTC | CASTTRSSYEQYF
TRBJ1-4 | TRBD1 | - | TRBV5-4 | TGTGCCAGCAGCCCACTGAGCGACAGGGGGGGGGATGAAAAACTGTTTTTT | CASSPLSDRGGDEKLFF